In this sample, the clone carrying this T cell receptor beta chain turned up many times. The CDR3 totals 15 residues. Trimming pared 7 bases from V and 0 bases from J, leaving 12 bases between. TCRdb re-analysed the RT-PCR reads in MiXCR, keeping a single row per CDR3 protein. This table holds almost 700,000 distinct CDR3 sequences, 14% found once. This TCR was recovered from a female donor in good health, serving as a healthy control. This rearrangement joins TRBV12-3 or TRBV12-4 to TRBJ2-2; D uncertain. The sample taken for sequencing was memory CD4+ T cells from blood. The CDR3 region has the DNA TGTGCCAGCAACCAACGGACGGCGAACACCGGGGAGCTGTTTTTT. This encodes CASNQRTANTGELFF.